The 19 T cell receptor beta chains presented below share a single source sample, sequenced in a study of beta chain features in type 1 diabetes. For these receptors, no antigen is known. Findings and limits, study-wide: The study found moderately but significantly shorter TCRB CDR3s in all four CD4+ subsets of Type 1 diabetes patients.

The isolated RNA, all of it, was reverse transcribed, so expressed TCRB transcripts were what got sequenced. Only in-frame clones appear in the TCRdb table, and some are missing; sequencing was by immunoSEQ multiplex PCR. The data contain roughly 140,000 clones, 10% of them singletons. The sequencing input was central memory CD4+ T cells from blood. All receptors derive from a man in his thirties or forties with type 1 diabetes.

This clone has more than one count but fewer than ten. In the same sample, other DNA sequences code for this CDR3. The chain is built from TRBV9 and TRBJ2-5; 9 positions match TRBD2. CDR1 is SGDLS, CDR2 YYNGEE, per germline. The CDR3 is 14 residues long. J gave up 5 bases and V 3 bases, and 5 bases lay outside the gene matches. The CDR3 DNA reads TGTGCCAGCAGCGCAGGGGGGACTAGCGAGACCCAGTACTTC. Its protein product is CASSAGGTSETQYF. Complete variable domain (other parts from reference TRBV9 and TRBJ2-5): DSGVTQTPKHLITATGQRVTLRCSPRSGDLSVYWYQQSLDQGLQFLIQYYNGEERAKGNILERFSAQQFPDLHSELNLSSLELGDSALYFCASSAGGTSETQYFGPGTRLLVL.

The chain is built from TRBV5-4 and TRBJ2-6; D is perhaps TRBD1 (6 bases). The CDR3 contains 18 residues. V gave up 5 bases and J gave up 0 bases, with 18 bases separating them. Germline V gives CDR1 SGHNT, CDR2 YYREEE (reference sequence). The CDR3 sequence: CASRRDVGQHSGANVLTF. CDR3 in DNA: TGTGCCAGCAGACGCGATGTCGGACAGCACTCTGGGGCCAACGTCCTGACTTTC.

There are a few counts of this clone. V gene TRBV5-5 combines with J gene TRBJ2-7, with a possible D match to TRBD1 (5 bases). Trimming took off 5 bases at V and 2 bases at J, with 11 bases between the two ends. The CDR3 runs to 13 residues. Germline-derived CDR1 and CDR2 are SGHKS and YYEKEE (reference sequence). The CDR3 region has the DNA TGTGCCAGCAGTCAGCAGGGTACCTACGAGCAGTACTTC. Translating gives CASSQQGTYEQYF.

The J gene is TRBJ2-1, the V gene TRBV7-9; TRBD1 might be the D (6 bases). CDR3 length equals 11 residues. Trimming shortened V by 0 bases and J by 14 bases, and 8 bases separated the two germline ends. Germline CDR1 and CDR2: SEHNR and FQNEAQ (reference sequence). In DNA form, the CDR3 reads TGTGCCAGCAGCTTAGCAGACAGGAAGTTCTTC. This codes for CASSLADRKFF.

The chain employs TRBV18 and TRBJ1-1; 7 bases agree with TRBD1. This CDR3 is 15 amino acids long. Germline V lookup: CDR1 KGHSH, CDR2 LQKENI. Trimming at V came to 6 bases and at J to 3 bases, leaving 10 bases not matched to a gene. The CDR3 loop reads CASSDRDSTYTEAFF. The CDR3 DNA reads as TGTGCCAGCTCGGACCGGGACAGTACTTACACTGAAGCTTTCTTT.

CDR3 region: CASSPYTETRSSYNEQFF. The CDR3 DNA follows: TGTGCCAGCAGCCCGTACACCGAGACTCGGAGCTCCTACAATGAGCAGTTCTTC. The genes are TRBV4-2 and TRBJ2-1, with unresolved D. V lost 4 bases to trimming and J lost 0 bases, with 19 bases between them. The length of the CDR3 is 18 residues. Per germline, CDR1 LGHNA and CDR2 YNFKEQ.

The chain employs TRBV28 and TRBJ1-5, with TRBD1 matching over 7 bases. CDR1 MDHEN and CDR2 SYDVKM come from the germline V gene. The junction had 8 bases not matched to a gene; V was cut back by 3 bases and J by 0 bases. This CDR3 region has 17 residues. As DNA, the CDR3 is TGTGCCAGCAGTTTTCCCGGACAGGCCTTTAGCAATCAGCCCCAGCATTTT. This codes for CASSFPGQAFSNQPQHF.

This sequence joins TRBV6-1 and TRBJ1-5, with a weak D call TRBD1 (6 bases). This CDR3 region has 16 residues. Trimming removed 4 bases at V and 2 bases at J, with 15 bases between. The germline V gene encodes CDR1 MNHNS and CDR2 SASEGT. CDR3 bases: TGTGCCAGCAGTGGGACAGTTCTGCTGGGCAATCAGCCCCAGCATTTT. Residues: CASSGTVLLGNQPQHF.

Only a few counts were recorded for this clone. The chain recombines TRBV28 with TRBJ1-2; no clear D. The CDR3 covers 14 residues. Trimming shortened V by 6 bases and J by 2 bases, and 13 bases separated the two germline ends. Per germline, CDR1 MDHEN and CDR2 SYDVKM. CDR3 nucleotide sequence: TGTGCCAGCAGGACATCGGGGAGCAACTATGGCTACACCTTC. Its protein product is CASRTSGSNYGYTF.

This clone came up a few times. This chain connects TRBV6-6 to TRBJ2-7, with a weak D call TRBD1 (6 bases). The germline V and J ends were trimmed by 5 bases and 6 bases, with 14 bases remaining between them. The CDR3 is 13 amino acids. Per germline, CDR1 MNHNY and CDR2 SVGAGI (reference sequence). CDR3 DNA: TGTGCCAGCAGTACTCACAGGGTTGCCGAGCAGTACTTC. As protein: CASSTHRVAEQYF.

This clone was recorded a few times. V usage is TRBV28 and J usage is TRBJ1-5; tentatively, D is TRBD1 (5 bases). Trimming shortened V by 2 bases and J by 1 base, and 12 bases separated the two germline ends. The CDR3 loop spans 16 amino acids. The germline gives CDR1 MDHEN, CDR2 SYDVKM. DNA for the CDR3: TGTGCCAGCAGTTTACGGCAGGGTCGGAGCAATCAGCCCCAGCATTTT. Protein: CASSLRQGRSNQPQHF.

The DNA of the CDR3 is TGTGCCAGCAGCCGAGCCCTTACTAATGAAAAACTGTTTTTT. Encoded protein: CASSRALTNEKLFF. The rearrangement uses TRBV27 and TRBJ1-4; the D is unclear. This CDR3 has 14 residues. V was trimmed by 6 bases and J by 2 bases, leaving 10 bases between them. Germline V lookup: CDR1 MNHEY, CDR2 SMNVEV (reference sequence).

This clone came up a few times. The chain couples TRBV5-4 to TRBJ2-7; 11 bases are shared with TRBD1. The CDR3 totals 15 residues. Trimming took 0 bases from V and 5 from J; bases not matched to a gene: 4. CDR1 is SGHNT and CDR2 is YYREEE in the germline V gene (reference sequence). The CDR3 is CASSLVGQGADEQYF. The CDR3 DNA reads TGTGCCAGCAGCTTGGTAGGACAGGGGGCGGACGAGCAGTACTTC.

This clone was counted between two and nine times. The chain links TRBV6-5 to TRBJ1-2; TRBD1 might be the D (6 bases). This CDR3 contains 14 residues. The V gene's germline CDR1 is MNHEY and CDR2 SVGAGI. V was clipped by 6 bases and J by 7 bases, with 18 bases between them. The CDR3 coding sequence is TGTGCCAGCAGGTCACGGACAGCCTCTTTTGGCTACACCTTC. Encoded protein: CASRSRTASFGYTF.

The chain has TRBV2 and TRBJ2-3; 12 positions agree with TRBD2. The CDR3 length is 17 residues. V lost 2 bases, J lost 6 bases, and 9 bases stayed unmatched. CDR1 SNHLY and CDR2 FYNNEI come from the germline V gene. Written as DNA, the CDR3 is TGTGCCAGCAGTGAAAGGGAACTAGCGGGAGGCGGGGATACGCAGTATTTT. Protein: CASSERELAGGGDTQYF.

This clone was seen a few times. This chain's CDR3 is CASSLELAAGNEQFF. DNA for the CDR3: TGCGCCAGCAGCTTGGAGCTAGCAGCCGGCAATGAGCAGTTCTTC. This sequence joins TRBV5-1 and TRBJ2-1, with D perhaps matching TRBD2 (5 bases). The CDR3 extends over 15 amino acids. The germline CDR1 and CDR2 sequences are SGHRS and YFSETQ. The V end was cut by 0 bases, the J end by 6 bases, with 13 bases between.

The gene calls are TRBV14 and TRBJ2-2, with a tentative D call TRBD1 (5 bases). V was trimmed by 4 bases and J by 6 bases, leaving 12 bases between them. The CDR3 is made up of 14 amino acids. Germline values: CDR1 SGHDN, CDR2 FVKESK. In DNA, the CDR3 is TGTGCCAGCAGCCCCTCCAGGGAATCCGGGGAGCTGTTTTTT. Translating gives CASSPSRESGELFF.

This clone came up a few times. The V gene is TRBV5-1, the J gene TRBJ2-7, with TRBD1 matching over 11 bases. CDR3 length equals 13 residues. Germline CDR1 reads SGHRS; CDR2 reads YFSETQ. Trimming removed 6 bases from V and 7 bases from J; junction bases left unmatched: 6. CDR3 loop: CASTWTGGQEQYF. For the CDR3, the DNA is TGCGCCAGCACTTGGACAGGGGGCCAAGAGCAGTACTTC.

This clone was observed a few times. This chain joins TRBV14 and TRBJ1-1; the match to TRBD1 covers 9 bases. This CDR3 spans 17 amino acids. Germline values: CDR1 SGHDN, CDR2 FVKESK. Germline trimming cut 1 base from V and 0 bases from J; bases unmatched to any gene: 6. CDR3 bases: TGTGCCAGCAGCCAAGGGAGGACAGGGGTCGTGAACACTGAAGCTTTCTTT. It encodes CASSQGRTGVVNTEAFF.